This T cell receptor (beta chain) appears in the sequencing data of a study of Graves' ophthalmopathy and Graves' hyperthyroidism. Points from the study as a whole: Ophthalmopathy progression was predicted with under 71% sensitivity and 72% to 75% specificity. Using a 13-signature model, the authors split ophthalmopathy from stable hyperthyroidism, with roughly 88% sensitivity and approximately 81% specificity.

The CDR3 has 13 residues. The germline V and J ends were trimmed by 6 bases and 0 bases, with 12 bases remaining between them. Germline CDR1 reads DFQATT; CDR2 reads SNEGSKA (reference sequence). Ophthalmopathy-affected donors exhibited moderate-to-severe activity, CAS ≥3, NOSPECS ≥4, and duration under 3 months. Exclusion criteria comprised other autoimmune diseases, uncontrolled infections, pregnancy or lactation in patients. Transcripts of RNA were the source for amplifying TCR beta CDR3 regions. An opening RT-PCR round employed HTBI primers and preceded a second-round multiplex PCR. TCRdb ran MiXCR on the multiplex PCR reads and lists one entry per CDR3 protein. This sample has 300,000 to 400,000 distinct CDR3 sequences, with around a sixth found just once. With respect to this clonotype: Antigen specificity is unknown.

This TCR was sampled from an adult man with Graves' ophthalmopathy. The sequenced sample was peripheral blood. This sequence joins TRBV20-1 and TRBJ2-7; D perhaps matches TRBD1 (6 bases). As DNA, the CDR3 is TGCAGTGCCGGACAGTTTAACTCCTACGAGCAGTACTTC. Its protein product is CSAGQFNSYEQYF.